The table lists the clone carrying this T cell receptor (beta chain) with many counts. Its specificity is unknown. Molecular barcoded adaptors covering alpha/delta and beta/gamma chains were used on 400 ng RNA. From the reads, TCRdb called clonotypes with MiXCR, one entry per CDR3 protein. The sample lists 100,000 to 150,000 distinct CDR3 sequences; roughly 13% were seen once. The germline V gene has CDR1 SGHAT and CDR2 FQNNGV. Trimming removed 1 base at V and 0 bases at J, with 13 bases between. The CDR3 loop spans 17 amino acids. The data originate from a study of read filtering for tumor transcriptome and immune sequencing. In the study overall: Patients were 17 male and about 15 female, mean age approximately 70 years, range about 47 to 85. TCR-mapped reads were about 4.05 to 11 million with IR-seq versus roughly 80 to 1273 with RNA-seq. Transcriptome libraries were built from DNase-treated RNA. General study points: Dropping single-read clonotypes raised IR-seq and RNA-seq shared-clonotype correlation.

Sequencing used a population of CD138-negative cells sorted from bone marrow. The sequence came from a donor aged 40 or over with multiple myeloma. The chain uses TRBV11-2 and TRBJ2-1; D is perhaps TRBD2 (5 bases). The CDR3 spells CASSLAAGLSSYNEQFF. In nucleotides, the CDR3 is TGTGCCAGCAGCTTAGCTGCGGGCCTTAGCTCCTACAATGAGCAGTTCTTC.